The rows below give T cell receptor beta chains drawn from one sample of a study of cytomegalovirus exposure and HLA in healthy donors. The data were produced by immunoSEQ multiplex PCR, yet TCRdb's version contains in-frame clones alone and is incomplete. The repertoire holds about 160,000 clones, with just under 80% as singletons. The source material was PBMCs. Receptor source: a woman in her forties or fifties in good health and CMV-seropositive. Both conserved end residues are part of each CDR3.

j_call v_call cdr3_aa
TRBJ1-1 TRBV27 CASSSIFGQHTEAFF
TRBJ2-7 TRBV14 CASSQVFQRGTLRGEQYF
TRBJ1-2 TRBV4-1 CASSPTRDYGYTF
TRBJ2-1 TRBV30 CAWSDQGNRLQFF
TRBJ2-7 TRBV29-1 CSVTGGYEQYF
TRBJ1-2 TRBV18 CASSPRQGEGAF
TRBJ2-7 TRBV2 CASYPPLGRDRVPYEQYF
TRBJ2-6 TRBV28 CASSSHRGSGANVLTF
TRBJ1-1 TRBV2 CASSSAQPNTEAFF
TRBJ2-1 TRBV27 CASSLARTSGYNEQFF
TRBJ2-2 TRBV9 CASSVLSLNTGELFF
TRBJ1-1 TRBV7-2 CASSRRVNTEAFF
TRBJ2-7 TRBV5-1 CASSFNTGYEQYF
TRBJ1-4 TRBV7-2 CASKQGPGQGNEKLFF
TRBJ2-4 TRBV15 CATSREPGQLGYIQYF
TRBJ2-1 TRBV5-4 CASSPGGDYNEQFF
TRBJ2-5 TRBV28 CASSPPGTGETQYF
TRBJ1-4 TRBV15 CATSRGTAAEKLFF
TRBJ2-5 TRBV18 CASSPRSIQETQYF
TRBJ2-3 TRBV13 CASSPREGVTDTQYF
TRBJ1-2 TRBV5-1 CASSGWAGITYGYTF
TRBJ2-1 TRBV25-1 CASSEQGSSYNEQFF
TRBJ2-3 TRBV4-1 CASSQDQATQYF
TRBJ1-1 TRBV7-2 CASSGQGGVTEAFF
TRBJ2-5 TRBV10-3 CAISEPSHGKETQYF
TRBJ1-2 TRBV5-8 CASSKTGFSGYTF
TRBJ2-2 TRBV29-1 CSVAPHRERELFF
TRBJ2-2 TRBV5-5 CATAPGTGELFF
TRBJ1-1 TRBV5-1 CASSLGGRNTEAFF
TRBJ2-7 TRBV5-1 CASSLASDRLTTEQYF
TRBJ2-7 TRBV6-1 CASSDRGPYEQYF
TRBJ2-2 TRBV5-4 CASSSGGKPTGELFF
TRBJ1-1 TRBV15 CATSSKSGLTFF